This T cell receptor (beta chain) appears in the sequencing data of a study of cytomegalovirus exposure and HLA in healthy donors. Study observations and caveats: What a later analysis reportedly showed was that an Asian-associated ancestry cluster had fewer N-insertions than the approximately 700-donor mean. The authors judged a highly shared variant cluster likely a sequencing artifact.

Germline CDR1 reads MGHRA; CDR2 reads YSYEKL. The CDR3 length is 14 residues. V gave up 0 bases and J gave up 4 bases, with 10 bases separating them. Note on this clone: Its antigen is not identified.

The PCR made use of 60 Vbeta and 13 Jbeta primers. TCRdb's copy holds only in-frame clones and misses some; the assay was immunoSEQ multiplex PCR. Among tens of thousands of clones listed, 76% were seen once. This TCR was recovered from a woman between 25 and 40 years old in good health and CMV-seropositive. The specimen was PBMCs. This rearrangement joins TRBV4-1 to TRBJ2-7; perhaps TRBD2 as D (5 bases). CDR3 in DNA: TGCGCCAGCAGCCAAGAAGTCCCGGGGTACGAGCAGTACTTC. Residues: CASSQEVPGYEQYF.